This entry describes one TCR beta chain. The target antigen is unknown. The sample belongs to a study of shared clonotypes between healthy human individuals. Some clones are missing from TCRdb's copy, which holds only in-frame ones; the method was immunoSEQ multiplex PCR. Of roughly 2.6 million clones listed, more than 90% are singletons. Notes on the study in general: Sharing of clonotypes among donors was expected to vary with sequencing depth.

The sample was naive CD4+ T cells sorted from blood. Subset here: CD45RA+ positively selected. The receptor comes from a man aged 18 to 30 in good health.

The CDR3 reads CASSPQVGAIYGYTF. The CDR3 nucleotides are TGCGCCAGCAGCCCCCAGGTCGGGGCTATCTATGGCTACACCTTC. The chain combines TRBV4-1 with TRBJ1-2, with D perhaps TRBD1 (5 bases). This CDR3 has 15 amino acids. The germline V gene encodes CDR1 MGHRA and CDR2 YSYEKL. V dropped 4 bases and J dropped 4 bases, with 16 bases sitting between them.